The T cell receptor beta chain described here comes from a study of early T cells in non-severe SARS-CoV-2 infection. Study-level background: From unsorted whole blood, bulk RNA was sequenced, and the chains remained unpaired.

Overall study results and limits: Anti-spike CD8 specificities were favored by VDJdb matching, whose results missed private and CD4 specificities.

With 4 bases removed from V and 2 bases from J, the gap between germline ends came to 17 bases. This CDR3 is built from 16 residues. Germline V gene data show CDR1 as SGHRS and CDR2 as YFSETQ. This clonotype was observed a few times. Its specificity is not known. Molecules of cDNA were individually given unique molecular identifiers that were attached to them. A single record per CDR3 protein comes from TCRdb applying MiXCR to the 5' RACE reads. Found here are 50,000 to 60,000 distinct CDR3 sequences, about 10% of them singletons; the top ten hold approximately 4%. This specimen was whole blood, taken at baseline. V is TRBV5-1 and J is TRBJ2-3; TRBD2 is a possible D gene (6 bases). This receptor was identified in an adult who was a healthcare worker with PCR-confirmed SARS-CoV-2 infection or an uninfected control (not recorded which). CDR3 in DNA: TGCGCCAGCAGCGAGGCAGGAGGGCTCCTCACAGATACGCAGTATTTT. This sequence encodes CASSEAGGLLTDTQYF.